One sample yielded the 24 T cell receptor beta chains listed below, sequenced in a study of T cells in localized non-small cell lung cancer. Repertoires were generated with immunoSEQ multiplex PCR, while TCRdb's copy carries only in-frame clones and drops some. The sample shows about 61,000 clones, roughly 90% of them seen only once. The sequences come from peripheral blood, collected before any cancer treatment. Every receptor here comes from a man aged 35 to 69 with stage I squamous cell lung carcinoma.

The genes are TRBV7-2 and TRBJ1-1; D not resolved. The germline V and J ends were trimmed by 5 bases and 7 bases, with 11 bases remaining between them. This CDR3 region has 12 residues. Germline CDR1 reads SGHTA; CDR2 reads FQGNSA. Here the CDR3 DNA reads TGTGCCAGCAGCAAAAGGACGGATGAAGCTTTCTTT. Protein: CASSKRTDEAFF. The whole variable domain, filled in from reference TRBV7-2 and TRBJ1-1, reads GAGVSQSPSNKVTEKGKDVELRCDPISGHTALYWYRQSLGQGLEFLIYFQGNSAPDKSGLPSDRFSAERTGGSVSTLTIQRTQQEDSAVYLCASSKRTDEAFFGQGTRLTVV.

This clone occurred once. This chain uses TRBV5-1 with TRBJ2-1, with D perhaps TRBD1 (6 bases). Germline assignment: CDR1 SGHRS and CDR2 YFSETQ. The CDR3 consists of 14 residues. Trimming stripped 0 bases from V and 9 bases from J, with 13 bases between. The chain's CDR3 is CASSLGGVGAEQFF. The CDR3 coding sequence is TGCGCCAGCAGCTTGGGAGGGGTGGGGGCTGAGCAGTTCTTC.

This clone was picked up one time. CDR3 nucleotides: TGCGCCAGCAGCCCAGATATGGGAACCCATCAGCCCCAGCATTTT. This sequence encodes CASSPDMGTHQPQHF. The gene calls are TRBV4-3 and TRBJ1-5; D gene uncertain. The germline V gene encodes CDR1 LGHNA and CDR2 YSLEER. The CDR3 runs 15 residues. V lost 4 bases and J 5 bases, leaving 15 bases between the germline ends.

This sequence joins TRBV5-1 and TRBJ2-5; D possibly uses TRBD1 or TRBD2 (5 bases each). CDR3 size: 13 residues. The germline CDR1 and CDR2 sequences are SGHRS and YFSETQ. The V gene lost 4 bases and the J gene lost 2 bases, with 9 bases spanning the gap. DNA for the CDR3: TGCGCCAGCAGCCGGGACGGACAAGAGACCCAGTACTTC. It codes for CASSRDGQETQYF.

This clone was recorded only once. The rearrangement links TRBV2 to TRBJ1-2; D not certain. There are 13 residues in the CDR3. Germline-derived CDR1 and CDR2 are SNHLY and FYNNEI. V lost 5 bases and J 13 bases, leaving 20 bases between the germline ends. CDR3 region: CASSRGSPIRLTF. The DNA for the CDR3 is TGTGCCAGCAGTCGAGGCAGTCCGATACGGCTCACCTTC. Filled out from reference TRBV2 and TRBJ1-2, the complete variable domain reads EPEVTQTPSHQVTQMGQEVILRCVPISNHLYFYWYRQILGQKVEFLVSFYNNEISEKSEIFDDQFSVERPDGSNFTLKIRSTKLEDSAMYFCASSRGSPIRLTFGSGTRLTVV.

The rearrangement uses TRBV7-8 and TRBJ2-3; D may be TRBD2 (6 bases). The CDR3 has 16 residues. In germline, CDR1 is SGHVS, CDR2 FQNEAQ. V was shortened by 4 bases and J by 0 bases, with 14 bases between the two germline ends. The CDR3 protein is CASSSDGGTSTDTQYF. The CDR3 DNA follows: TGTGCCAGCAGCTCTGATGGGGGGACTAGCACAGATACGCAGTATTTT.

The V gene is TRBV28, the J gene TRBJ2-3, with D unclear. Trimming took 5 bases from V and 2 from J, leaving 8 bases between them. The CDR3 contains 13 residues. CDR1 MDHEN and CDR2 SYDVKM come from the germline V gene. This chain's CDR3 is CASSPIFTDTQYF. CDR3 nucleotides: TGTGCCAGCAGTCCGATATTCACAGATACGCAGTATTTT.

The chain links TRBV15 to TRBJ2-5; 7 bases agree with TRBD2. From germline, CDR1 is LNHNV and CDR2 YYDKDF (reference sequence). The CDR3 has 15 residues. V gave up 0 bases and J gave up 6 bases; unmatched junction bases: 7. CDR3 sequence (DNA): TGTGCCACCAGCAGAGATCGCGGACTAGGGAAGACCCAGTACTTC. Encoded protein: CATSRDRGLGKTQYF.

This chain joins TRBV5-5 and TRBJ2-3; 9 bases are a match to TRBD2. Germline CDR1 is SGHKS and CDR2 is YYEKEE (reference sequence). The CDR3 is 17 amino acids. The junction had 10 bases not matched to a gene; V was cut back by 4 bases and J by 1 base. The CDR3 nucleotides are TGTGCCAGCAGCAAGCGGGAGGTCAAGTGGGGCACAGATACGCAGTATTTT. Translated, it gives CASSKREVKWGTDTQYF. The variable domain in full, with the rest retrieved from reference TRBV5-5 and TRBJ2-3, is DAGVTQSPTHLIKTRGQQVTLRCSPISGHKSVSWYQQVLGQGPQFIFQYYEKEERGRGNFPDRFSARQFPNYSSELNVNALLLGDSALYLCASSKREVKWGTDTQYFGPGTRLTVL.

CDR3: CASSKEADGDGTDTQYF. For the CDR3, the DNA is TGTGCCAGCAGCAAAGAGGCGGACGGTGATGGGACAGATACGCAGTATTTT. The chain employs TRBV21-1 and TRBJ2-3. TRBV21-1 is recorded as a pseudogene. This CDR3 contains 17 residues.

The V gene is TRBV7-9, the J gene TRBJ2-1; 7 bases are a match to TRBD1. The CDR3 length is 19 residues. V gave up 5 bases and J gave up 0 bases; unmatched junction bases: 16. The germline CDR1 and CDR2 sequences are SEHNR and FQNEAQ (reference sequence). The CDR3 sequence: CASSPAFNRGFGSYNEQFF. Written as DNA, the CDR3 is TGTGCCAGCAGCCCCGCCTTTAACAGGGGTTTCGGCTCCTACAATGAGCAGTTCTTC.

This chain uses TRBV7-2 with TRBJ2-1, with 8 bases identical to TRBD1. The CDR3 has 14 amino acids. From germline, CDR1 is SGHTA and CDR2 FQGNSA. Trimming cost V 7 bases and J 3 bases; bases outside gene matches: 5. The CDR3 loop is CASTGQGFYNEQFF. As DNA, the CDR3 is TGTGCCAGCACCGGACAGGGTTTCTACAATGAGCAGTTCTTC.

In DNA form, the CDR3 reads TGTGCCAGCAGCCCTGGGGGGCGGCGGACAGATACGCAGTATTTT. Amino acid sequence: CASSPGGRRTDTQYF. The rearrangement joins TRBV5-8 to TRBJ2-3; D may match TRBD1 or TRBD2 (6 bases each). The CDR3 has 15 residues. V shed 4 bases and J shed 3 bases, with 15 bases lying between them. In germline, CDR1 is SGHTS, CDR2 YDEGEE. Supplemented by reference TRBV5-8 and TRBJ2-3, the full variable domain reads EAGVTQSPTHLIKTRGQQATLRCSPISGHTSVYWYQQALGLGLQFLLWYDEGEERNRGNFPPRFSGRQFPNYSSELNVNALELEDSALYLCASSPGGRRTDTQYFGPGTRLTVL.

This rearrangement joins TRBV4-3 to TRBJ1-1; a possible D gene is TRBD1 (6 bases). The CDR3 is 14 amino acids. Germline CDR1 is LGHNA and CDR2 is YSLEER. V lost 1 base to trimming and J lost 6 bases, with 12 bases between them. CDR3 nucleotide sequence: TGCGCCAGCAGCCAAGTTCGAGGGGGGTCTGAAGCTTTCTTT. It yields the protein CASSQVRGGSEAFF.

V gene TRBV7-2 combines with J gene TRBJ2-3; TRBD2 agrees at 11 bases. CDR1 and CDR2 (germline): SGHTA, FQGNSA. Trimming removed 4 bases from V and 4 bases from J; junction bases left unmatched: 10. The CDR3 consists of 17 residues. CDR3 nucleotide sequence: TGTGCCAGCAGCTCTTCCTTAGCGGGAGGGGGGCCAGATACGCAGTATTTT. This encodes CASSSSLAGGGPDTQYF.

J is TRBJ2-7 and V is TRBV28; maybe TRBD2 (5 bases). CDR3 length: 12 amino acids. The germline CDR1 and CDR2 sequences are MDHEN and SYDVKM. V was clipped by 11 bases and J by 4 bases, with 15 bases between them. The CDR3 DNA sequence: TGTGCCGGAGGCTACTCGGTTTACGAGCAGTACTTC. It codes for CAGGYSVYEQYF.

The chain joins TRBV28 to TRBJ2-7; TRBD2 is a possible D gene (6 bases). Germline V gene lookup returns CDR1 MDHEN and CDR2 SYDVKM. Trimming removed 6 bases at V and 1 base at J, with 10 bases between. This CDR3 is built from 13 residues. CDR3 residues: CASRISGSYEQYF. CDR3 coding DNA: TGTGCCAGCAGGATTAGCGGTTCCTACGAGCAGTACTTC.

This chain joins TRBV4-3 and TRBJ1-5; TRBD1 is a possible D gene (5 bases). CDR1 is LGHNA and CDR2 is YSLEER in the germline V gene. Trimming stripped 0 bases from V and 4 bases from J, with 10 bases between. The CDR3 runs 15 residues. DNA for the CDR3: TGCGCCAGCAGCCAAGAAGAGAGACAGAATCAGCCCCAGCATTTT. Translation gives CASSQEERQNQPQHF.

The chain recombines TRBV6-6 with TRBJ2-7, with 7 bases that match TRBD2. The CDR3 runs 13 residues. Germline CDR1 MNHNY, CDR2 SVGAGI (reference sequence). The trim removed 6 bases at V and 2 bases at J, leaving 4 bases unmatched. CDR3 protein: CASSASGPYEQYF. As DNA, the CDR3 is TGTGCCAGCAGCGCTAGCGGTCCCTACGAGCAGTACTTC.

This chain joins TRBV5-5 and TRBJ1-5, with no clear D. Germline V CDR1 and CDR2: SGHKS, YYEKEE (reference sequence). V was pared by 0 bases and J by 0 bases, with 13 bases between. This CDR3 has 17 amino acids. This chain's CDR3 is CASSLGAAAYSNQPQHF. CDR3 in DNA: TGTGCCAGCAGCTTGGGTGCAGCCGCGTATAGCAATCAGCCCCAGCATTTT. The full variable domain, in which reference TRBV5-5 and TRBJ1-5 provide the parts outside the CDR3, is DAGVTQSPTHLIKTRGQQVTLRCSPISGHKSVSWYQQVLGQGPQFIFQYYEKEERGRGNFPDRFSARQFPNYSSELNVNALLLGDSALYLCASSLGAAAYSNQPQHFGDGTRLSIL.

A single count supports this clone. CDR3 amino acids: CASSLEQRKAFF. CDR3 nucleotides: TGTGCCAGCAGCTTGGAACAGCGTAAAGCTTTCTTT. V and J are TRBV5-6 and TRBJ1-1; no definite D call. CDR3 size: 12 residues. The ends were cut back, 0 bases at V and 9 bases at J, with 9 bases in the middle. Germline assignment: CDR1 SGHDT and CDR2 YYEEEE.

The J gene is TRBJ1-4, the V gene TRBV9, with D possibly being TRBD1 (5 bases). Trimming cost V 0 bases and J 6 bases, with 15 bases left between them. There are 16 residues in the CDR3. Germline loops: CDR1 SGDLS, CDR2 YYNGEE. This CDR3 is CASSVATGDSDEKLFF. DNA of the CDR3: TGTGCCAGCAGCGTAGCAACGGGGGATTCGGATGAAAAACTGTTTTTT. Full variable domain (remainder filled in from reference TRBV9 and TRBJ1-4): DSGVTQTPKHLITATGQRVTLRCSPRSGDLSVYWYQQSLDQGLQFLIQYYNGEERAKGNILERFSAQQFPDLHSELNLSSLELGDSALYFCASSVATGDSDEKLFFGSGTQLSVL.

The CDR3, as DNA: TGTGCCAGCACCCCCCAGGGTCACACCGGGGAGCTGTTTTTT. Its translation is CASTPQGHTGELFF. This sequence joins TRBV6-5 and TRBJ2-2; D perhaps matches TRBD1 (5 bases). V dropped 7 bases and J dropped 3 bases, with 12 bases sitting between them. This CDR3 is 14 amino acids long. Germline lookup yields CDR1 MNHEY and CDR2 SVGAGI.

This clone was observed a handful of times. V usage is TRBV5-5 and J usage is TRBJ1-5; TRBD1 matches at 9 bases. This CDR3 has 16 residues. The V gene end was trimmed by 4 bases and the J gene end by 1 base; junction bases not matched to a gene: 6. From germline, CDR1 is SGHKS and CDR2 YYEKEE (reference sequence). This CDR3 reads CASSLLGQGSNQPQHF. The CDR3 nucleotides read TGTGCCAGCAGCCTACTGGGACAGGGAAGCAATCAGCCCCAGCATTTT.